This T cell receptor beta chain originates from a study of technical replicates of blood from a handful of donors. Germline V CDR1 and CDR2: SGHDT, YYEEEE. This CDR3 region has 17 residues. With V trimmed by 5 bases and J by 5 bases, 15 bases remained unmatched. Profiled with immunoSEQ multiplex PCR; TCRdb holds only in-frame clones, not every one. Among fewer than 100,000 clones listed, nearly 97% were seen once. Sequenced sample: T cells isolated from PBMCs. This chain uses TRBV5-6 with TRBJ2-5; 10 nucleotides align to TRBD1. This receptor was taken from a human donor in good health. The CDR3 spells CASSSRRDRGWQETQYF. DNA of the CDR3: TGTGCCAGCAGTTCTCGTAGGGACAGGGGATGGCAGGAGACCCAGTACTTC.